Listed below are T cell receptor beta chains from one sample, sequenced in a study. In TCRdb, the 5' RACE reads were re-called with MiXCR into one record per CDR3 protein. The table lists some 12,000 distinct CDR3 sequences, about 51% of them singletons. The sequenced sample was tumor-infiltrating naive CD4+ T cells sorted from the breast tumor. The receptors stem from a female donor with breast cancer. Each CDR3 is given with its conserved first and last residue. A D gene is named only where the DNA matches it firmly. Expanded clones are given a class, and other clones once, few, many or no size at all.

V: TRBV4-3
J: TRBJ2-5
size: -
D: -
DNA: TGCGCCAGCAGCCGTCCGGACTATCTAAAAGAGACCCAGTACTTC
CDR3: CASSRPDYLKETQYF

V: TRBV7-8
J: TRBJ1-4
size: few
D: -
DNA: TGTGCCAGCAGCTTAGCGCTAGGTGAAAAACTGTTTTTT
CDR3: CASSLALGEKLFF

V: TRBV29-1
J: TRBJ1-1
size: -
D: -
DNA: TGCAGCGCAGATCAGGGTCGCACTGAAGCTTTCTTT
CDR3: CSADQGRTEAFF

V: TRBV27
J: TRBJ2-7
size: -
D: TRBD1
DNA: TGTGCCAGCAGGCGGACAGGGGTCTACGAGCAGTACTTC
CDR3: CASRRTGVYEQYF

V: TRBV5-4
J: TRBJ2-3
size: few
D: -
DNA: TGTGCCAGCAGCTTAATGACGTTACAGATCACAGATACGCAGTATTTT
CDR3: CASSLMTLQITDTQYF

V: TRBV6-5
J: TRBJ1-6
size: -
D: -
DNA: TGCGCCAGCAGAGAAACTGGACTAGGACCCCTCCACTTT
CDR3: CASRETGLGPLHF

V: TRBV4-2
J: TRBJ1-4
size: few
D: -
DNA: TGTGCCAGCAGCCAAGACCGGACGAAGGATGAAAAACTGTTTTTT
CDR3: CASSQDRTKDEKLFF

V: TRBV20-1
J: TRBJ2-3
size: -
D: TRBD2
DNA: TGCAGTGCTAGTTCCTCTAGCGGGGGTAGCACAGATACGCAGTATTTT
CDR3: CSASSSSGGSTDTQYF

V: TRBV12-3/TRBV12-4
J: TRBJ2-7
size: few
D: TRBD2
DNA: TGTGCCAGCAGTCCTACTAGCGGAAGCTCCTACGAGCAGTACTTC
CDR3: CASSPTSGSSYEQYF

V: TRBV7-3
J: TRBJ2-5
size: -
D: -
DNA: TGTGCCAGCAGCCAACACGGGTCCAGGGAGACCCAGTGCTTC
CDR3: CASSQHGSRETQCF

V: TRBV15
J: TRBJ2-5
size: -
D: TRBD1
DNA: TGTGCCAGCAGCCAAGGACAGGGGAAGGGGGAGACCCAGTACTTC
CDR3: CASSQGQGKGETQYF

V: TRBV6-5
J: TRBJ2-3
size: medium-sized
D: TRBD1
DNA: TGTGCCAACGGACAGGGCACAGATACGCAGTATTTT
CDR3: CANGQGTDTQYF

V: TRBV4-2
J: TRBJ2-2
size: few
D: TRBD1
DNA: TGTGCCAGCAGCCAAGACCAGGGGGCTAGCGGGGAGCTGTTTTTT
CDR3: CASSQDQGASGELFF

V: TRBV7-2
J: TRBJ2-1
size: few
D: -
DNA: TGTGCCAGCATGCCAGGGATATACAATGAGCAGTTCTTC
CDR3: CASMPGIYNEQFF

V: TRBV20-1
J: TRBJ1-4
size: -
D: -
DNA: TGCAGTGCTAGGCCCTCGAGGGGACTTAATGAAAAACTGTTTTTT
CDR3: CSARPSRGLNEKLFF

V: TRBV5-6
J: TRBJ2-3
size: few
D: -
DNA: TGTGCCAGCAGCTTGGCGAGCACAGATACGCAGTATTTT
CDR3: CASSLASTDTQYF

V: TRBV6-2/TRBV6-3
J: TRBJ1-1
size: once
D: -
DNA: TGTGCCAGCACGGACAGTCGGCTCGAAGCTTTCTTT
CDR3: CASTDSRLEAFF